These 9 T cell receptor beta chains were all obtained from the same sample, sequenced in a study of cytomegalovirus exposure and HLA in healthy donors. Libraries were prepared by immunoSEQ multiplex PCR; TCRdb keeps only in-frame clonotypes and omits some of them. The sample lists 71,000 or so clones; approximately 93% were seen once. Source material: PBMCs. The receptors shown here come from a woman between 18 and 29 years old in good health and CMV-seronegative.

The chain employs TRBV6-6 and TRBJ1-2; D may be TRBD1 (6 bases). The V end was cut by 2 bases, the J end by 10 bases, with 17 bases between. CDR3 length: 14 amino acids. Germline lookup yields CDR1 MNHNY and CDR2 SVGAGI (reference sequence). In DNA, the CDR3 is TGTGCCAGCAGTTACCTAGAGGGGAACAGGGACTACACCTTC. It translates to CASSYLEGNRDYTF.

The genes are TRBV11-3 and TRBJ2-2; no clear D gene. CDR3 length: 16 amino acids. The V end lost 1 base, the J end lost 4 bases, and 13 bases lay between the germline ends. Germline CDR1 and CDR2: SGHNT and YENEEA. The CDR3 reads CASSLGEWYRTGELFF. The CDR3 nucleotides are TGTGCCAGCAGCTTAGGAGAGTGGTATCGCACCGGGGAGCTGTTTTTT.

The CDR3 protein is CASSPPGELAVQPQHF. For the CDR3, the DNA is TGTGCCAGCTCACCGCCAGGCGAACTAGCGGTTCAGCCCCAGCATTTT. The chain joins TRBV18 to TRBJ1-5; no reliable D call. The germline V gene has CDR1 KGHSH and CDR2 LQKENI. This CDR3 has 16 residues. V dropped 3 bases and J dropped 6 bases, with 18 bases sitting between them. Full variable domain (remainder filled in from reference TRBV18 and TRBJ1-5): NAGVMQNPRHLVRRRGQEARLRCSPMKGHSHVYWYRQLPEEGLKFMVYLQKENIIDESGMPKERFSAEFPKEGPSILRIQQVVRGDSAAYFCASSPPGELAVQPQHFGDGTRLSIL.

This CDR3 is CASTELAGYNEQFF. CDR3 DNA sequence: TGTGCCAGCACCGAACTAGCGGGATACAATGAGCAGTTCTTC. The gene calls are TRBV6-6 and TRBJ2-1; 10 bases map to TRBD2. Losses at the gene ends were 7 bases for V and 4 bases for J; bases not matched to a gene: 4. CDR3 length: 14 residues. Germline V lookup: CDR1 MNHNY, CDR2 SVGAGI (reference sequence).

This clone was observed once. This CDR3 is CASSLSHTGELFF. DNA of the CDR3: TGTGCCAGCAGCTTAAGCCACACCGGGGAGCTGTTTTTT. This chain joins TRBV7-6 and TRBJ2-2; D unclear. V lost 2 bases to trimming and J lost 3 bases, with 4 bases between them. Germline loops: CDR1 SGHVS, CDR2 FNYEAQ. The CDR3 totals 13 residues.

As DNA, the CDR3 is TGTGCCACCAGCAGGGACAGGGTTTCGTACGAGCAGTACTTC. This encodes CATSRDRVSYEQYF. This chain links TRBV15 with TRBJ2-7; 8 positions match TRBD1. This CDR3 has 14 residues. Trimming at V came to 3 bases and at J to 4 bases, leaving 5 bases not matched to a gene. Germline values: CDR1 LNHNV, CDR2 YYDKDF (reference sequence).

The chain is built from TRBV7-9 and TRBJ2-2; 8 bases are shared with TRBD1. The length of the CDR3 is 15 residues. Germline V lookup: CDR1 SEHNR, CDR2 FQNEAQ (reference sequence). With 6 bases clipped from V and 0 bases from J, the junction kept 3 bases outside the gene matches. CDR3 residues: CASSRTGPNTGELFF. For the CDR3, the DNA is TGTGCCAGCAGTAGGACAGGGCCGAACACCGGGGAGCTGTTTTTT.

The chain employs TRBV7-2 and TRBJ2-1; D may be TRBD2 (6 bases). Germline values: CDR1 SGHTA, CDR2 FQGNSA. This CDR3 region has 15 residues. Trimming took 4 bases from V and 3 from J, leaving 13 bases between them. The CDR3 sequence: CASSSGEGIYNEQFF. DNA for the CDR3: TGTGCCAGCAGCTCGGGAGAGGGGATCTACAATGAGCAGTTCTTC.

The sample holds a few counts of this clone. The rearrangement links TRBV15 to TRBJ2-2, with 11 bases fitting TRBD2. The germline CDR1 and CDR2 sequences are LNHNV and YYDKDF (reference sequence). The CDR3 is 16 residues long. The J segment lost 5 bases and the V segment lost 3 bases, leaving 5 bases of the junction unmatched. The CDR3 loop reads CATSSSGRALTGELFF. Written as DNA, the CDR3 is TGTGCCACCAGCAGTAGCGGGAGGGCCTTGACCGGGGAGCTGTTTTTT.